This TCR beta chain was documented in a study of blood T cells in healthy people across ages. Next came a second PCR, run for about 6 to 11 cycles, which used a sample-barcoded 5' primer along with a J-beta primer mix. Template switching added a 12-random-nucleotide identifier to every cDNA molecule. In TCRdb, the 5' RACE reads were re-called with MiXCR into one record per CDR3 protein. The data contain a few hundred thousand distinct CDR3 sequences, approximately 47% of them seen just once; the ten biggest clones take up approximately 51%. This clonotype was observed a few times. Its antigen is unknown. General study findings and limits: With donor CMV status unknown, expanded clonotype changes were possibly confounded. Older age went with lower TCR beta diversity per million T cells, in a roughly linear way.

This CDR3 has 12 residues. The germline CDR1 and CDR2 sequences are KGHSH and LQKENI. Trimming removed 8 bases at V and 4 bases at J, with 11 bases between. The sequenced sample consisted of blood. This clonotype was sampled from a man aged 55 to 70 in good health. The chain uses TRBV18 and TRBJ2-5, with no clear D. Here the CDR3 reads CASSPAGETQYF. Here the CDR3 DNA reads TGTGCCAGCAGCCCCGCAGGAGAGACCCAGTACTTC.